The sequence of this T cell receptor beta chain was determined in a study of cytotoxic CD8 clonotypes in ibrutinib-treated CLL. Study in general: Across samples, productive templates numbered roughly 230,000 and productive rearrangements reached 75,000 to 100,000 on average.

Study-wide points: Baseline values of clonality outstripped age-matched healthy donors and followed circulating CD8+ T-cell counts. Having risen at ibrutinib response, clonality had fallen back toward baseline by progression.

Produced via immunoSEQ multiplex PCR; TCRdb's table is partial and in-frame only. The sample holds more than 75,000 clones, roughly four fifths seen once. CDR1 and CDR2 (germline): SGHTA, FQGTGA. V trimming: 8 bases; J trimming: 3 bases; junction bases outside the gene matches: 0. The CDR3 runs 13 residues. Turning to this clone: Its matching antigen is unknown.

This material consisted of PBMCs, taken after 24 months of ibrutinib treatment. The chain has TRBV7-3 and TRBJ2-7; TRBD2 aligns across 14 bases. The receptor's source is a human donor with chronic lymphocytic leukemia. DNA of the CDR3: TGTGCCAGCGGACTAGCGGGGGGCTACGAGCAGTACTTC. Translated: CASGLAGGYEQYF.